These 29 T cell receptor beta chains came from one sample sequenced in a study of human T cells and chemical hapten exposure. TCRdb re-called the RACE reads with MiXCR, one entry per CDR3 protein. The profile shows approximately 79,000 distinct CDR3 sequences, 8.5% of them singletons. Time point reported: pre-sensitization, week 0. As for treatment: therapeutic diphenylcyclopropenone sensitization with weekly scalp DPC. The sequenced sample was whole blood, obtained in connection with sensitization to the hapten diphenylcyclopropenone (DPC). Every receptor here comes from a man aged 35 to 55 with alopecia areata. Some clones in this sample may be carry-over from other donors' samples.

The rearrangement joins TRBV29-1 to TRBJ2-7; possibly TRBD1 for D (5 bases). CDR3 length: 16 residues. Trimming shortened V by 0 bases and J by 2 bases, and 17 bases separated the two germline ends. Germline V gives CDR1 SQVTM, CDR2 ANQGSEA. The CDR3 here is CSVEDRSGKGAYEQYV. DNA of the CDR3: TGCAGCGTTGAAGATCGGTCAGGGAAAGGGGCCTACGAGCAGTACGTC.

There are many counts of this clonotype. The gene calls are TRBV5-8 and TRBJ1-1; no clear D gene. V gave up 0 bases and J gave up 1 base, with 13 bases separating them. This CDR3 is built from 16 residues. Germline-derived CDR1 and CDR2 are SGHTS and YDEGEE. The CDR3 bases are TGTGCCAGCAGCTTGGTGGTCTCGCCGAGGAACACTGAAGCTTTCTTT. It translates to CASSLVVSPRNTEAFF.

The table lists this clonotype with a few counts. This chain uses TRBV21-1 with TRBJ1-1; no DNA check was done on the table's D call, TRBD1. TRBV21-1 is classified as a pseudogene. This CDR3 is built from 15 residues. The CDR3, as DNA: TGTGCCAGCAGCAAAGCGGTACAGGGAAGGACTGAAGCTTTCTTT. Translated: CASSKAVQGRTEAFF.

This clonotype has just a few counts. The rearrangement joins TRBV19 to TRBJ1-5; tentatively, D is TRBD1 (6 bases). V was pared by 7 bases and J by 2 bases, with 12 bases between. The CDR3 spans 14 residues. CDR1 LNHDA and CDR2 SQIVND come from the germline V gene (reference sequence). This chain's CDR3 is CASTGDGGNQPQHF. The CDR3 coding sequence is TGTGCCAGTACAGGGGATGGGGGCAATCAGCCCCAGCATTTT.

The sample holds many counts of this clonotype. The chain combines TRBV6-2 or TRBV6-3 with TRBJ2-3; no clear D. V lost 5 bases and J 2 bases, leaving 14 bases between the germline ends. This CDR3 has 15 residues. CDR1 and CDR2 from the germline V gene are MNHEY and SVGEGT. The CDR3 coding sequence is TGTGCCAGCAGTACTCCACGGCGGAACACAGATACGCAGTATTTT. Translated, it gives CASSTPRRNTDTQYF.

This sequence joins TRBV7-9 and TRBJ2-5, with unresolved D. The CDR3 has 13 amino acids. Germline assignment: CDR1 SEHNR and CDR2 FQNEAQ (reference sequence). Trimming took 5 bases from V and 5 from J, leaving 12 bases between them. The CDR3 sequence is CASSLRDLETQYF. For the CDR3, the DNA is TGTGCCAGCAGCCTTAGAGACTTGGAGACCCAGTACTTC.

This clonotype was observed a few times. The V gene is TRBV7-9, the J gene TRBJ1-2; D is perhaps TRBD1 (5 bases). The CDR3 loop spans 12 amino acids. Germline V gives CDR1 SEHNR, CDR2 FQNEAQ (reference sequence). V lost 8 bases and J 5 bases, leaving 12 bases between the germline ends. The CDR3: CASRAGYYGYTF. CDR3 nucleotides: TGTGCCAGCCGCGCAGGGTATTATGGCTACACCTTC.

This chain links TRBV28 with TRBJ2-3; D may be TRBD2 (6 bases). The CDR3 totals 14 residues. The germline CDR1 and CDR2 sequences are MDHEN and SYDVKM. V gave up 5 bases and J gave up 7 bases, with 16 bases separating them. The CDR3 region is CASSLGGAPHTQYF. In DNA form, the CDR3 reads TGTGCCAGCAGTCTAGGAGGGGCTCCCCATACGCAGTATTTT. Supplemented by reference TRBV28 and TRBJ2-3, the full variable domain reads DVKVTQSSRYLVKRTGEKVFLECVQDMDHENMFWYRQDPGLGLRLIYFSYDVKMKEKGDIPEGYSVSREKKERFSLILESASTNQTSMYLCASSLGGAPHTQYFGPGTRLTVL.

The rearrangement uses TRBV28 and TRBJ1-5, with 9 bases that match TRBD1. Germline CDR1 MDHEN, CDR2 SYDVKM. This CDR3 is 14 amino acids long. The ends lost 10 bases at V and 6 bases at J; junction bases unmatched: 10. The DNA of the CDR3 is TGTGCCACCCAACAGGGGGCGGGAGGTCAGCCCCAGCATTTT. Translating gives CATQQGAGGQPQHF. Full variable domain (remainder filled in from reference TRBV28 and TRBJ1-5): DVKVTQSSRYLVKRTGEKVFLECVQDMDHENMFWYRQDPGLGLRLIYFSYDVKMKEKGDIPEGYSVSREKKERFSLILESASTNQTSMYLCATQQGAGGQPQHFGDGTRLSIL.

The gene calls are TRBV27 and TRBJ2-2; no reliable D call. Trimming pared 5 bases from V and 6 bases from J, leaving 16 bases between. Per the germline V gene, CDR1 is MNHEY and CDR2 is SMNVEV (reference sequence). CDR3 length equals 15 residues. CDR3 protein: CASSPTPLLPGELFF. Written as DNA, the CDR3 is TGTGCCAGCAGTCCTACACCACTCTTACCCGGGGAGCTGTTTTTT.

The chain uses TRBV10-3 and TRBJ2-3; D is possibly TRBD2 (6 bases). Germline CDR1 reads ENHRY; CDR2 reads SYGVKD. V was clipped by 2 bases and J by 6 bases, with 12 bases between them. The CDR3 has 14 amino acids. CDR3 nucleotide sequence: TGTGCCATCAGTGAGGGGGAGGAATCCGATACGCAGTATTTT. Translation gives CAISEGEESDTQYF.

Only a few counts were recorded for this clonotype. The genes are TRBV27 and TRBJ1-4; 12 bases match TRBD1. This CDR3 spans 16 amino acids. Germline V gives CDR1 MNHEY, CDR2 SMNVEV (reference sequence). The junction had 7 bases not matched to a gene; V was cut back by 5 bases and J by 6 bases. CDR3 sequence reads: CASSRGQGASYEKLFF. The DNA of the CDR3 is TGTGCCAGCAGTAGGGGACAGGGGGCGTCGTATGAAAAACTGTTTTTT.

The chain combines TRBV24-1 with TRBJ1-2; TRBD1 is a possible D gene (6 bases). The CDR3 is made up of 12 amino acids. V gave up 5 bases and J gave up 7 bases, with 10 bases separating them. Germline CDR1 reads KGHDR; CDR2 reads SFDVKD. The CDR3 DNA is TGTGCCACCAGTGGGGGGGCCGGTGGCTACACCTTC. This codes for CATSGGAGGYTF.

This clonotype has a handful of counts. The genes are TRBV4-1 and TRBJ1-4; TRBD1 matches at 10 bases. There are 15 residues in the CDR3. V lost 6 bases and J lost 6; bases outside the gene matches: 7. Germline assignment: CDR1 MGHRA and CDR2 YSYEKL. CDR3 coding DNA: TGCGCCAGCAGGCCCGACAGGGGGCGTGATGAAAAACTGTTTTTT. Translated, it gives CASRPDRGRDEKLFF.

This clonotype was recorded at least ten times. This chain uses TRBV29-1 with TRBJ1-1; no clear D. Trimming pared 6 bases from V and 4 bases from J, leaving 12 bases between. This CDR3 has 12 residues. Germline CDR1 reads SQVTM; CDR2 reads ANQGSEA. CDR3 DNA sequence: TGCAGCGTGACGCCAGGCTCCACTGAAGCTTTCTTT. It yields the protein CSVTPGSTEAFF.

This clonotype has a count of ten or more. The chain joins TRBV6-2 or TRBV6-3 to TRBJ2-2; the D is unclear. V was pared by 8 bases and J by 2 bases, with 3 bases between. The CDR3 contains 11 residues. CDR1 and CDR2 (germline): MNHEY, SVGEGT. The CDR3 sequence: CASHNTGELFF. The CDR3 DNA reads as TGTGCCAGCCATAACACCGGGGAGCTGTTTTTT.

The V gene is TRBV7-8, the J gene TRBJ2-5; D gene ambiguous. The CDR3 contains 16 residues. The germline V gene encodes CDR1 SGHVS and CDR2 FQNEAQ. The V end lost 3 bases, the J end lost 1 base, and 15 bases lay between the germline ends. CDR3 region: CASSLGKGFSQETQYF. The CDR3 DNA follows: TGTGCCAGCAGCTTGGGAAAAGGGTTTTCCCAAGAGACCCAGTACTTC.

The genes are TRBV20-1 and TRBJ2-1; D possibly corresponds to TRBD1 (7 bases). This CDR3 has 14 residues. CDR1 and CDR2 (germline): DFQATT, SNEGSKA (reference sequence). With 6 bases removed from V and 6 bases from J, the gap between germline ends came to 18 bases. CDR3 DNA sequence: TGCAGTGCCATAGGGGGGACAGCGCGCAATGAGCAGTTCTTC. This sequence encodes CSAIGGTARNEQFF.

This clonotype has a count of ten or more. In nucleotides, the CDR3 is TGTGCCAGCAGCGTACACAGGGGTGAAGCTTTCTTT. Translating gives CASSVHRGEAFF. The rearrangement uses TRBV7-3 and TRBJ1-1; TRBD1 agrees at 7 bases. CDR3 length equals 12 residues. J lost 7 bases, V lost 5 bases, and 4 bases had no gene match. Germline V gene lookup returns CDR1 SGHTA and CDR2 FQGTGA. The variable domain in full, with the rest retrieved from reference TRBV7-3 and TRBJ1-1, is GAGVSQTPSNKVTEKGKYVELRCDPISGHTALYWYRQSLGQGPEFLIYFQGTGAADDSGLPNDRFFAVRPEGSVSTLKIQRTERGDSAVYLCASSVHRGEAFFGQGTRLTVV.

The table lists this clonotype with a few counts. The chain is built from TRBV12-3 or TRBV12-4 and TRBJ1-4, with unresolved D. This CDR3 is built from 13 residues. Trimming took 4 bases from V and 8 from J, leaving 11 bases between them. The CDR3 DNA reads as TGTGCCAGCAGTTCCTCGAATTTCGAAAAACTGTTTTTT. Translation: CASSSSNFEKLFF.

This clonotype was seen many times. This rearrangement joins TRBV20-1 to TRBJ2-3, with TRBD1 matching over 8 bases. Germline V CDR1 and CDR2: DFQATT, SNEGSKA (reference sequence). This CDR3 spans 11 amino acids. The trim removed 0 bases at V and 14 bases at J, leaving 4 bases unmatched. The CDR3 protein is CSARDMDRAYF. The CDR3, as DNA: TGCAGTGCTAGAGATATGGACAGGGCGTATTTT.

The chain carries TRBV24-1 and TRBJ1-1; no firm D call. Germline V lookup: CDR1 KGHDR, CDR2 SFDVKD. V lost 4 bases and J 8 bases, leaving 4 bases between the germline ends. This CDR3 is built from 10 residues. CDR3 sequence: CATSEGEAFF. CDR3 nucleotide sequence: TGTGCCACCAGTGAGGGGGAAGCTTTCTTT.

This clonotype was counted ten times or more. The chain uses TRBV28 and TRBJ2-5; 9 nucleotides align to TRBD2. This CDR3 region has 15 residues. Germline V lookup: CDR1 MDHEN, CDR2 SYDVKM. V lost 7 bases to trimming and J lost 2 bases; unmatched junction nucleotides: 8. The CDR3 nucleotides read TGTGCCAGCACCCCTAGCGGGAAACGGCAAGAGACCCAGTACTTC. Amino acids: CASTPSGKRQETQYF.

The CDR3, as DNA: TGCGCCAGTAGACTAGCGGGAGGCGCAGATACGCAGTATTTT. Translation: CASRLAGGADTQYF. The chain employs TRBV5-1 and TRBJ2-3, with 13 bases that match TRBD2. Germline V gene sequence: CDR1 SGHRS, CDR2 YFSETQ. CDR3 size: 14 residues. J lost 4 bases, V lost 8 bases, and 4 bases had no gene match.

This clonotype was observed at least ten times. The chain recombines TRBV29-1 with TRBJ1-4; TRBD1 matches at 8 bases. The CDR3 loop spans 12 amino acids. V gave up 7 bases and J gave up 3 bases; unmatched junction bases: 1. The germline V gene encodes CDR1 SQVTM and CDR2 ANQGSEA. This chain's CDR3 is CSAGQANEKLFF. The CDR3 nucleotides are TGCAGCGCGGGACAGGCTAATGAAAAACTGTTTTTT.

This clonotype has a handful of counts. The rearrangement joins TRBV7-9 to TRBJ2-7, with no clear D. This CDR3 comprises 14 residues. V lost 0 bases and J 0 bases, leaving 6 bases between the germline ends. Germline CDR1 is SEHNR and CDR2 is FQNEAQ (reference sequence). In DNA, the CDR3 is TGTGCCAGCAGCTTAGCAACAACCTCCTACGAGCAGTACTTC. Translating gives CASSLATTSYEQYF. Full variable domain (missing parts from reference TRBV7-9 and TRBJ2-7): DTGVSQNPRHKITKRGQNVTFRCDPISEHNRLYWYRQTLGQGPEFLTYFQNEAQLEKSRLLSDRFSAERPKGSFSTLEIQRTEQGDSAMYLCASSLATTSYEQYFGPGTRLTVT.

This clonotype was found many times. The CDR3 DNA follows: TGTGCCAGCAGCCTAGCGGGGGAGCCGGGGGGAACCTACGAGCAGTACGTC. It is translated as CASSLAGEPGGTYEQYV. The chain uses TRBV7-9 and TRBJ2-7, with 10 bases identical to TRBD2. Germline V gives CDR1 SEHNR, CDR2 FQNEAQ (reference sequence). CDR3 length equals 17 residues.

There are a few counts of this clonotype. The chain carries TRBV11-2 and TRBJ1-4, with TRBD1 identical over 7 bases. Germline V gives CDR1 SGHAT, CDR2 FQNNGV. The V segment lost 5 bases and the J segment 10 bases; nucleotides outside the gene matches: 16. CDR3 length: 16 residues. CDR3 residues: CASSLDRVINLGKLFF. The CDR3 DNA follows: TGTGCCAGCAGCCTCGACAGGGTGATCAATTTGGGAAAACTGTTTTTT.

This chain connects TRBV7-9 to TRBJ2-3; D call uncertain. CDR1 and CDR2 (germline): SEHNR, FQNEAQ (reference sequence). The CDR3 consists of 15 residues. Trimming pared 1 base from V and 0 bases from J, leaving 8 bases between. The CDR3 loop reads CASSLVGPSTDTQYF. The CDR3 DNA reads TGTGCCAGCAGCTTAGTTGGGCCTAGCACAGATACGCAGTATTTT.